The 27 T cell receptor beta chains below come from one sample, sequenced in a study of blood T cell repertoires in COVID-19. Assay used: immunoSEQ multiplex PCR; TCRdb lists only in-frame clones, some missing. The data hold some 110,000 clones, with over 60% observed a single time. Sequencing was done on a sample of peripheral blood. These receptors were collected from a man aged 70-80 years with acute or convalescent COVID-19.

This clone turned up a few times. The V gene is TRBV18, the J gene TRBJ1-4; D may be TRBD1 (5 bases). The CDR3 is 17 residues long. Germline V gives CDR1 KGHSH, CDR2 LQKENI. The V end lost 2 bases, the J end lost 7 bases, and 20 bases lay between the germline ends. The CDR3 is CASSPMQGLRSGEKLFF. The CDR3 DNA reads as TGTGCCAGCTCACCAATGCAGGGTCTGCGATCTGGTGAAAAACTGTTTTTT.

This chain connects TRBV7-9 to TRBJ2-6, with a possible D match to TRBD1 (5 bases). V was trimmed by 3 bases and J by 0 bases, leaving 12 bases between them. Germline V gene data show CDR1 as SEHNR and CDR2 as FQNEAQ (reference sequence). This CDR3 has 17 residues. CDR3 residues: CASSFARVGSGANVLTF. CDR3 nucleotides: TGTGCCAGCAGCTTTGCCAGGGTCGGCTCTGGGGCCAACGTCCTGACTTTC.

The chain carries TRBV18 and TRBJ2-7; 9 nucleotides match TRBD1. The germline V gene has CDR1 KGHSH and CDR2 LQKENI. The V and J ends lost 4 bases and 4 bases, in that order; junction bases with no gene match: 2. The CDR3 consists of 13 residues. The CDR3 nucleotides read TGTGCCAGCTCACGTGACAGGGGGTACGAGCAGTACTTC. The encoded protein is CASSRDRGYEQYF.

The chain is built from TRBV7-2 and TRBJ2-3; 7 nucleotides line up with TRBD2. CDR1 and CDR2 (germline): SGHTA, FQGNSA. Trimming at V came to 8 bases and at J to 0 bases, leaving 5 bases not matched to a gene. This CDR3 has 14 amino acids. The CDR3 region has the DNA TGTGCCAGCGCGGGGGTAACTAGCACAGATACGCAGTATTTT. Protein: CASAGVTSTDTQYF.

The J gene is TRBJ2-1, the V gene TRBV3-1 (or the pseudogene TRBV3-2), with D perhaps matching TRBD2 (7 bases). CDR3 size: 16 residues. Germline assignment: CDR1 LGHDT and CDR2 YNNKEL (reference sequence). V shed 3 bases and J shed 4 bases, with 16 bases lying between them. CDR3 nucleotides: TGTGCCAGCAGCCATATGGCGGGGGCCTATTACAATGAGCAGTTCTTC. It translates to CASSHMAGAYYNEQFF.

Details on this clone: This sample includes further DNA sequences coding for the same CDR3. This chain uses TRBV5-5 with TRBJ1-5; a possible D gene is TRBD1 (6 bases). The CDR3 has 14 amino acids. CDR1 is SGHKS, CDR2 YYEKEE, per germline (reference sequence). V dropped 4 bases and J dropped 3 bases, with 11 bases sitting between them. CDR3 sequence: CASSQGTVNQPQHF. The CDR3 nucleotides read TGTGCCAGCAGCCAGGGGACCGTCAATCAGCCCCAGCATTTT.

The chain's CDR3 is CASSQGWGEVTEAFF. The CDR3 coding sequence is TGCGCCAGCAGCCAAGGATGGGGGGAAGTGACTGAAGCTTTCTTT. This chain uses TRBV4-1 with TRBJ1-1; D is perhaps TRBD1 (5 bases). The germline V gene encodes CDR1 MGHRA and CDR2 YSYEKL. The CDR3 spans 15 residues. Trimming cost V 1 base and J 5 bases, with 14 bases left between them.

The V call is TRBV6-5, the J call TRBJ1-1; D is ambiguous. CDR3 length: 14 residues. Deletions cut 0 bases from V and 2 bases from J, with 7 bases between. Germline V CDR1 and CDR2: MNHEY, SVGAGI. CDR3 amino acids: CASSYSGTNTEAFF. The CDR3 nucleotides read TGTGCCAGCAGTTACTCGGGCACCAACACTGAAGCTTTCTTT.

Here the CDR3 DNA reads TGTGCCAGCAGCCAAGGTGGACTAGCGGGGGACACAGATACGCAGTATTTT. Its protein is CASSQGGLAGDTDTQYF. The chain combines TRBV3-1 (or the pseudogene TRBV3-2) with TRBJ2-3; 13 nucleotides line up with TRBD2. The ends lost 1 base at V and 2 bases at J; junction bases unmatched: 3. CDR3 size: 17 residues. Germline V lookup: CDR1 LGHDT, CDR2 YNNKEL (reference sequence).

The rearrangement links TRBV27 to TRBJ2-3; 13 bases agree with TRBD2. Germline loops: CDR1 MNHEY, CDR2 SMNVEV (reference sequence). There are 14 residues in the CDR3. V trimming: 9 bases; J trimming: 10 bases; junction bases outside the gene matches: 10. The CDR3, as DNA: TGTGCCAGTAAACGACTAGCGGGGGGTGACGCGCAGTATTTT. Translated: CASKRLAGGDAQYF.

This clone was recorded once. The J gene is TRBJ2-5, the V gene TRBV5-1; 8 bases align to TRBD2. Germline V gene data show CDR1 as SGHRS and CDR2 as YFSETQ. This CDR3 is 15 amino acids long. The V segment lost 0 bases and the J segment 6 bases; nucleotides outside the gene matches: 7. CDR3 sequence: CASSLDSGVTKTQYF. The CDR3 coding sequence is TGCGCCAGCAGCTTGGATAGCGGGGTTACGAAGACCCAGTACTTC.

CDR3: CASSLNRPGNTIYF. DNA of the CDR3: TGTGCCAGCAGCTTAAACAGGCCCGGAAACACCATATATTTT. The chain combines TRBV11-2 with TRBJ1-3; a weak D match, TRBD1 (5 bases). Germline V gene data show CDR1 as SGHAT and CDR2 as FQNNGV. CDR3 length: 14 amino acids. With 2 bases removed from V and 4 bases from J, the gap between germline ends came to 9 bases.

V and J are TRBV15 and TRBJ2-3; D perhaps matches TRBD2 (5 bases). V was clipped by 4 bases and J by 4 bases, with 15 bases between them. The germline V gene encodes CDR1 LNHNV and CDR2 YYDKDF (reference sequence). This CDR3 contains 15 residues. As DNA, the CDR3 is TGTGCCACCAGCATTAGGGCCGAGGGCCCAGATACGCAGTATTTT. Translating gives CATSIRAEGPDTQYF.

V usage is TRBV7-2 and J usage is TRBJ2-3, with D possibly matching TRBD2 (5 bases). This CDR3 spans 13 amino acids. Germline CDR1 is SGHTA and CDR2 is FQGNSA. V was clipped by 5 bases and J by 8 bases, with 14 bases between them. The CDR3, as DNA: TGTGCCAGCAGCACCCTAGGCGAGGGTACGCAGTATTTT. Amino acids: CASSTLGEGTQYF.

This rearrangement joins TRBV5-4 to TRBJ2-3, with 7 positions matching TRBD2. The CDR3 spans 14 residues. Losses at the gene ends were 2 bases for V and 5 bases for J; bases not matched to a gene: 5. Germline CDR1 is SGHNT and CDR2 is YYREEE (reference sequence). The CDR3 sequence is CASSFGGSEDTQYF. The CDR3 coding sequence is TGTGCCAGCAGCTTCGGCGGGAGTGAAGATACGCAGTATTTT.

V usage is TRBV10-3 and J usage is TRBJ1-6; 9 nucleotides match TRBD1. V lost 7 bases to trimming and J lost 10 bases; unmatched junction nucleotides: 8. CDR1 is ENHRY and CDR2 is SYGVKD in the germline V gene. The CDR3 runs to 14 residues. The DNA of the CDR3 is TGTGCCATCAACCAGGACAGGGGAGGATCACCCCTCCACTTT. It translates to CAINQDRGGSPLHF.

V usage is TRBV7-2 and J usage is TRBJ1-1; D may be TRBD1 (5 bases). Trimming took 2 bases from V and 0 from J, leaving 10 bases between them. CDR1 is SGHTA, CDR2 FQGNSA, per germline. This CDR3 is built from 15 residues. CDR3 sequence: CASSLQGVMNTEAFF. The CDR3 DNA reads as TGTGCCAGCAGCTTACAGGGCGTTATGAACACTGAAGCTTTCTTT.

This sequence joins TRBV27 and TRBJ2-2; 7 bases map to TRBD2. This CDR3 comprises 16 residues. Germline V lookup: CDR1 MNHEY, CDR2 SMNVEV (reference sequence). Unmatched junction bases numbered 6, after V lost 2 bases and J lost 3 bases. The CDR3 here is CASSLQWGGDTGELFF. The CDR3 bases are TGTGCCAGCAGTTTACAGTGGGGGGGGGACACCGGGGAGCTGTTTTTT.

CDR3 nucleotides: TGTGCCAGCAGCCTTGCTAATATAAACTATGGCTACACCTTC. It codes for CASSLANINYGYTF. The V and J genes are TRBV3-1 (or the pseudogene TRBV3-2) and TRBJ1-2, with D unclear. Deletions cut 4 bases from V and 2 bases from J, with 11 bases between. Germline V gene sequence: CDR1 LGHDT, CDR2 YNNKEL (reference sequence). The CDR3 sequence is 14 residues long.

This clone was recorded only once. This sequence joins TRBV7-2 and TRBJ2-5; D unresolved. This CDR3 spans 12 amino acids. The V end was cut by 5 bases, the J end by 7 bases, with 11 bases between. Looked up from germline, CDR1 is SGHTA and CDR2 is FQGNSA. CDR3 sequence: CASSRPAGTQYF. CDR3 coding DNA: TGTGCCAGCAGCCGCCCTGCAGGGACCCAGTACTTC.

The DNA for the CDR3 is TGTGCCAGCAGCTCCCGACAGAATTCTGGAAACACCATATATTTT. Its translation is CASSSRQNSGNTIYF. The rearrangement links TRBV7-9 to TRBJ1-3; TRBD1 might be the D (5 bases). From germline, CDR1 is SEHNR and CDR2 FQNEAQ (reference sequence). The CDR3 runs to 15 residues. V lost 4 bases, J lost 1 base, and 11 bases lay in between.

This clone was seen only once. The chain employs TRBV18 and TRBJ2-3, with 7 bases that match TRBD1. The CDR3 length is 15 residues. J gave up 5 bases and V 5 bases, and 10 bases lay outside the gene matches. CDR1 is KGHSH and CDR2 is LQKENI in the germline V gene. The DNA of the CDR3 is TGTGCCAGCTCAACTCGACAGGGCCGGGAAGATACGCAGTATTTT. Amino acids: CASSTRQGREDTQYF.

CDR3 loop: CASRGQGTYGYTF. In DNA, the CDR3 is TGTGCCAGCAGGGGACAGGGCACCTATGGCTACACCTTC. The V and J genes are TRBV28 and TRBJ1-2, with 9 nucleotides matching TRBD1. This CDR3 is built from 13 residues. CDR1 and CDR2 from the germline V gene are MDHEN and SYDVKM. V shed 6 bases and J 4 bases; nucleotides not matched to a gene: 3.

The chain couples TRBV2 to TRBJ1-6, with D uncertain. The CDR3 has 12 residues. Germline CDR1 is SNHLY and CDR2 is FYNNEI. With 6 bases removed from V and 5 bases from J, the gap between germline ends came to 5 bases. The CDR3 DNA reads TGTGCCAGCAGCGAGGATAATTCACCCCTCCACTTT. Its translation is CASSEDNSPLHF.

The rearrangement uses TRBV6-2 or TRBV6-3 and TRBJ2-7; TRBD2 agrees at 9 bases. This CDR3 is built from 16 residues. The V gene's germline CDR1 is MNHEY and CDR2 SVGEGT. The V segment lost 1 base and the J segment 0 bases; nucleotides outside the gene matches: 4. The CDR3 protein is CASSYWVAGASYEQYF. DNA for the CDR3: TGTGCCAGCAGTTACTGGGTAGCGGGGGCCTCCTACGAGCAGTACTTC.

The rearrangement joins TRBV3-1 (or the pseudogene TRBV3-2) to TRBJ1-3; D gene uncertain. The CDR3 sequence is 16 residues long. Germline V lookup: CDR1 LGHDT, CDR2 YNNKEL (reference sequence). Trimming shortened V by 0 bases and J by 0 bases, and 9 bases separated the two germline ends. The CDR3: CASSQERLPSGNTIYF. DNA for the CDR3: TGTGCCAGCAGCCAAGAACGACTCCCCTCTGGAAACACCATATATTTT.

The rearrangement links TRBV11-3 to TRBJ2-3, with D uncertain. Trimming stripped 0 bases from V and 4 bases from J, with 5 bases between. The CDR3 has 13 amino acids. The germline V gene encodes CDR1 SGHNT and CDR2 YENEEA. The CDR3 bases are TGTGCCAGCAGCTTAGAGACTTCAGATACGCAGTATTTT. Translation: CASSLETSDTQYF.